The 28 T cell receptor beta chains listed next were all sequenced from one sample in a study of glioma-infiltrating T cells after dendritic cell vaccination (dated by TCRdb to between 2015 and 2016). Preparation of the library involved the immunoSEQ multiplex PCR assay. TCRdb carries this immuneACCESS record with in-frame sequences only. Its versions omit some clonotypes, under half of them owing to an unresolved V gene in the studies checked, with the rest unexplained. This sample holds about 32,000 clones; 90% to 95% were observed only once. 2.2% of the sample belongs to the ten largest clones. The sample in question was blood, obtained before dendritic cell vaccination. These receptors were obtained from a human donor with glioblastoma.

The chain is built from TRBV6-6 and TRBJ1-4, with D hard to call. Trimming removed 0 bases at V and 1 base at J, with 6 bases between. Germline V lookup: CDR1 MNHNY, CDR2 SVGAGI (reference sequence). This CDR3 has 15 amino acids. The CDR3 bases are TGTGCCAGCAGTTACTCGACGGGAACTAATGAAAAACTGTTTTTT. Protein sequence: CASSYSTGTNEKLFF.

This chain joins TRBV5-1 and TRBJ1-4; D perhaps matches TRBD1 (5 bases). Germline CDR1 reads SGHRS; CDR2 reads YFSETQ. CDR3 length: 13 residues. V was trimmed by 4 bases and J by 4 bases, leaving 8 bases between them. CDR3 DNA sequence: TGCGCCAGCAGCGGGGGGAGTAATGAAAAACTGTTTTTT. This sequence encodes CASSGGSNEKLFF.

V gene TRBV5-1 combines with J gene TRBJ1-4; D unresolved. Germline V lookup: CDR1 SGHRS, CDR2 YFSETQ. The CDR3 has 14 residues. With 4 bases removed from V and 0 bases from J, the gap between germline ends came to 7 bases. In nucleotides, the CDR3 is TGCGCCAGCAGCCAAACTGCAACTAATGAAAAACTGTTTTTT. Translated: CASSQTATNEKLFF.

This clone was seen a single time. This chain links TRBV6-5 with TRBJ2-7; maybe TRBD1 (6 bases). This CDR3 comprises 14 residues. Germline V gene sequence: CDR1 MNHEY, CDR2 SVGAGI. V was cut by 7 bases and J by 4 bases, with 17 bases left in between. The DNA of the CDR3 is TGTGCCAGCAAAATAGGACAGAACGGATACGAGCAGTACTTC. Translating gives CASKIGQNGYEQYF.

V and J are TRBV30 and TRBJ1-6; D is unclear. CDR3 length equals 16 residues. Trimming pared 0 bases from V and 7 bases from J, leaving 16 bases between. Germline V gives CDR1 GTSNPN, CDR2 SVGIG (reference sequence). In DNA form, the CDR3 reads TGTGCCTGGAGTGTACTACCGGGAGCTACCAATTCACCCCTCCACTTT. Translating gives CAWSVLPGATNSPLHF.

The chain uses TRBV6-4 and TRBJ1-5; a weak D match, TRBD1 (5 bases). Germline lookup yields CDR1 MRHNA and CDR2 SNTAGT. V lost 2 bases and J lost 9, with 11 bases in between. CDR3 length equals 13 residues. The CDR3 nucleotides read TGTGCCAGCAGTGACGACAGATTCTCGCCCCAGCATTTT. Protein: CASSDDRFSPQHF.

This sequence joins TRBV7-2 and TRBJ1-2; D is possibly TRBD1 (5 bases). Germline V gene data show CDR1 as SGHTA and CDR2 as FQGNSA. The CDR3 loop spans 13 amino acids. The germline V and J ends were trimmed by 2 bases and 4 bases, with 8 bases remaining between them. CDR3 DNA sequence: TGTGCCAGCAGCTTACAGGGCCCCTATGGCTACACCTTC. It encodes CASSLQGPYGYTF.

The J gene is TRBJ1-2, the V gene TRBV10-1; the D gene is possibly TRBD1 (6 bases). V was trimmed by 5 bases and J by 5 bases, leaving 12 bases between them. CDR3 size: 13 residues. Germline lookup yields CDR1 WNHNN and CDR2 SYGVQD (reference sequence). CDR3 in DNA: TGCGCCAGCAGTTTCGACAGGCAATATGGCTACACCTTC. It encodes CASSFDRQYGYTF.

The chain combines TRBV7-8 with TRBJ2-1; 14 bases match TRBD2. The germline CDR1 and CDR2 sequences are SGHVS and FQNEAQ. The CDR3 is 15 residues long. The ends lost 5 bases at V and 8 bases at J; junction bases unmatched: 5. The CDR3 spells CASSQTSGGADEQFF. The CDR3 DNA sequence: TGTGCCAGCAGCCAGACTAGCGGGGGGGCCGATGAGCAGTTCTTC.

This chain joins TRBV7-8 and TRBJ2-1; TRBD2 might be the D (6 bases). CDR3 length equals 19 residues. Trimming removed 5 bases at V and 5 bases at J, with 28 bases between. Germline V gene data show CDR1 as SGHVS and CDR2 as FQNEAQ. The CDR3 reads CASSNRDWTLASPNNEQFF. The CDR3, as DNA: TGTGCCAGCAGCAACCGGGACTGGACCTTGGCCTCCCCAAACAATGAGCAGTTCTTC. Combining the CDR3 with reference TRBV7-8 and TRBJ2-1 gives the whole variable domain GAGVSQSPRYKVAKRGQDVALRCDPISGHVSLFWYQQALGQGPEFLTYFQNEAQLDKSGLPSDRFFAERPEGSVSTLKIQRTQQEDSAVYLCASSNRDWTLASPNNEQFFGPGTRLTVL.

This chain uses TRBV11-2 with TRBJ1-4; 7 bases are a match to TRBD1. This CDR3 contains 13 residues. Germline V gene sequence: CDR1 SGHAT, CDR2 FQNNGV. Unmatched junction bases numbered 2, after V lost 5 bases and J lost 5 bases. The CDR3 coding sequence is TGTGCCAGCAGCACGGGACAGAATGAAAAACTGTTTTTT. Amino acids: CASSTGQNEKLFF.

The chain combines TRBV10-2 with TRBJ1-2; 8 bases match TRBD1. Germline V gene data show CDR1 as WSHSY and CDR2 as SAAADI. With 10 bases clipped from V and 6 bases from J, the junction kept 10 bases outside the gene matches. This CDR3 has 13 amino acids. The CDR3 DNA sequence: TGCGCCACCTTGGACAGGGTGAAGGATGGCTACACCTTC. The encoded protein is CATLDRVKDGYTF.

This chain links TRBV2 with TRBJ2-5; 10 bases are a match to TRBD2. The ends lost 2 bases at V and 11 bases at J; junction bases unmatched: 2. CDR1 and CDR2 (germline): SNHLY, FYNNEI. The CDR3 extends over 12 amino acids. The CDR3: CASSESLAGQYF. The CDR3 nucleotides read TGTGCCAGCAGTGAATCACTAGCGGGGCAGTACTTC.

The sample holds a few counts of this clone. V usage is TRBV7-6 and J usage is TRBJ2-7; TRBD2 agrees at 9 bases. J gave up 7 bases and V 1 base, and 5 bases lay outside the gene matches. From germline, CDR1 is SGHVS and CDR2 FNYEAQ. This CDR3 region has 14 residues. CDR3 DNA: TGTGCCAGCAGCTTAGGTGGTAGCGGGGGAGAGCAGTACTTC. Encoded protein: CASSLGGSGGEQYF.

The chain couples TRBV10-1 to TRBJ1-2, with TRBD1 identical over 9 bases. The CDR3 runs 15 residues. CDR1 is WNHNN, CDR2 SYGVQD, per germline (reference sequence). Trimming removed 4 bases from V and 2 bases from J; junction bases left unmatched: 5. CDR3 sequence reads: CASSGPGTGNYGYTF. CDR3 coding DNA: TGCGCCAGCAGTGGCCCGGGGACAGGGAACTATGGCTACACCTTC.

As regards this clone: One end of the junction does not line up with germline, which may come from a read error. Other DNA sequences of this sample code for an identical CDR3. V usage is TRBV5-1 and J usage is TRBJ1-6, with 7 bases identical to TRBD1. Germline V gene sequence: CDR1 SGHRS, CDR2 YFSETQ. CDR3 length: 17 amino acids. CDR3 amino acids: CASSLDGNDRVNSPLHF. The DNA of the CDR3 is TGCGCCAGCAGCTTGGACGGAAATGACAGGGTTAATTCCCCCCTCCACTTT.

The rearrangement links TRBV4-2 to TRBJ2-5, with 13 bases lining up with TRBD2. Germline CDR1 reads LGHNA; CDR2 reads YNFKEQ. This CDR3 has 16 amino acids. V gave up 4 bases and J gave up 5 bases; unmatched junction bases: 7. This CDR3 reads CASSRLAGGRGETQYF. CDR3 nucleotides: TGTGCCAGCAGCCGACTAGCGGGGGGCCGGGGTGAGACCCAGTACTTC.

The V and J genes are TRBV5-1 and TRBJ1-1; D not certain. Germline V gives CDR1 SGHRS, CDR2 YFSETQ. This CDR3 has 14 residues. The V and J ends lost 2 bases and 0 bases respectively, with 8 bases between them. For the CDR3, the DNA is TGCGCCAGCAGCTTTTACGAGTTGAACACTGAAGCTTTCTTT. This sequence encodes CASSFYELNTEAFF.

A few counts support this clone. As DNA, the CDR3 is TGTGCCAGCAGCTCAGGGGGCGGCTATGGCTACACCTTC. Protein product: CASSSGGGYGYTF. The chain carries TRBV7-2 and TRBJ1-2; 8 bases are a match to TRBD1. The CDR3 extends over 13 amino acids. The V gene's germline CDR1 is SGHTA and CDR2 FQGNSA. Trimming took 4 bases from V and 4 from J; bases not matched to a gene: 2.

V is TRBV4-1 and J is TRBJ2-1; the D gene is possibly TRBD2 (6 bases). This CDR3 is 11 amino acids long. Per the germline V gene, CDR1 is MGHRA and CDR2 is YSYEKL. V was pared by 2 bases and J by 14 bases, with 10 bases between. The DNA of the CDR3 is TGCGCCAGCAGCCAATTTAGGGAGGAGTTCTTC. Translating it yields CASSQFREEFF.

The V gene is TRBV23-1, the J gene TRBJ2-7, with 8 bases fitting TRBD1. TRBV23-1 belongs to the ORF category, with a function that is uncertain. V gave up 0 bases and J gave up 4 bases; unmatched junction bases: 11. This CDR3 spans 17 amino acids. The CDR3 region is CASSQSYPGGEEYEQYF. CDR3 coding DNA: TGCGCCAGCAGTCAATCGTATCCAGGGGGCGAAGAATACGAGCAGTACTTC.

The V call is TRBV6-5, the J call TRBJ1-1, with D unclear. V was trimmed by 4 bases and J by 2 bases, leaving 8 bases between them. The CDR3 runs 13 residues. The V gene's germline CDR1 is MNHEY and CDR2 SVGAGI. CDR3 loop: CASSWEVNTEAFF. In DNA, the CDR3 is TGTGCCAGCAGTTGGGAGGTTAACACTGAAGCTTTCTTT.

In this sample, this clone turned up once. Other nucleotide sequences in the sample specify the same CDR3. The CDR3 protein is CASKRTDYNSPLHF. In DNA, the CDR3 is TGTGCCAGTAAAAGGACAGACTATAATTCACCCCTCCACTTT. The chain recombines TRBV19 with TRBJ1-6; D possibly corresponds to TRBD1 (6 bases). The V gene's germline CDR1 is LNHDA and CDR2 SQIVND (reference sequence). This CDR3 spans 14 amino acids. V lost 7 bases and J 3 bases, leaving 10 bases between the germline ends.

The V and J genes are TRBV5-1 and TRBJ1-1; 9 positions match TRBD1. This CDR3 spans 16 amino acids. CDR1 and CDR2 (germline): SGHRS, YFSETQ. J gave up 3 bases and V 4 bases, and 10 bases lay outside the gene matches. The CDR3 loop reads CASSLSQGARDTEAFF. CDR3 nucleotides: TGCGCCAGCAGCCTCTCACAGGGGGCGAGGGACACTGAAGCTTTCTTT.

The rearrangement uses TRBV10-3 and TRBJ2-7; 8 nucleotides line up with TRBD2. CDR3 length: 13 amino acids. Germline V gene lookup returns CDR1 ENHRY and CDR2 SYGVKD. After removal of 6 bases from V and 5 bases from J, the junction contained 6 bases not matched to a gene. CDR3 nucleotide sequence: TGTGCCATCAGAGGGACTAGTTTAAACGAGCAGTACTTC. Protein product: CAIRGTSLNEQYF.

The V call is TRBV5-1, the J call TRBJ2-3; D is unresolved. Trimming left V 0 bases short and J 4 bases short, with 3 bases between. CDR3 length: 12 residues. Germline-derived CDR1 and CDR2 are SGHRS and YFSETQ. The CDR3 reads CASSLAADTQYF. The DNA for the CDR3 is TGCGCCAGCAGCTTGGCCGCAGATACGCAGTATTTT.

The gene calls are TRBV30 and TRBJ2-7; possibly TRBD2 for D (6 bases). Per germline, CDR1 GTSNPN and CDR2 SVGIG (reference sequence). The length of the CDR3 is 15 residues. Trimming took off 5 bases at V and 2 bases at J, with 19 bases between the two ends. The CDR3 here is CAWRHLGRGAYEQYF. The CDR3 coding sequence is TGTGCCTGGCGCCACCTGGGGCGGGGAGCCTACGAGCAGTACTTC.

This chain links TRBV7-6 with TRBJ2-7, with 9 bases aligning to TRBD2. This CDR3 region has 17 residues. The V gene's germline CDR1 is SGHVS and CDR2 FNYEAQ. The junction had 15 bases not matched to a gene; V was cut back by 3 bases and J by 6 bases. The CDR3 DNA is TGTGCCAGCAGCTTTAGCGGGGGCGAGATACCCGCTACCGAGCAGTACTTC. Translation gives CASSFSGGEIPATEQYF.